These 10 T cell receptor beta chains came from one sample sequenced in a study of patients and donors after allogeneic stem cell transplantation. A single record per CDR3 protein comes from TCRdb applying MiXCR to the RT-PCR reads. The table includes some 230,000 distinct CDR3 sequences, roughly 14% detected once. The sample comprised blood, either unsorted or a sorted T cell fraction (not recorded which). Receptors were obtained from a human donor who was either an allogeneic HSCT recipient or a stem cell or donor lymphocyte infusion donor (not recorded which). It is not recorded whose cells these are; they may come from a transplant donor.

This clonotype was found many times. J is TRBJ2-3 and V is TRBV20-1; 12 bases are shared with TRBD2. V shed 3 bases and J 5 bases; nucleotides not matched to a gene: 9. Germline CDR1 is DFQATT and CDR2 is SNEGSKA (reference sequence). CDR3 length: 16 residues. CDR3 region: CSARDRLAGVGDTQYF. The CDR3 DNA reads TGCAGTGCTAGGGACCGACTAGCGGGGGTAGGAGATACGCAGTATTTT.

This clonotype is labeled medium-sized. The CDR3 region is CSASPGDYNEKLFF. The CDR3 DNA reads as TGCAGTGCTTCCCCAGGGGATTATAATGAAAAACTGTTTTTT. The chain joins TRBV20-1 to TRBJ1-4; D is perhaps TRBD1 (6 bases). The CDR3 has 14 residues. Germline V gives CDR1 DFQATT, CDR2 SNEGSKA (reference sequence). V was shortened by 5 bases and J by 4 bases, with 14 bases between the two germline ends.

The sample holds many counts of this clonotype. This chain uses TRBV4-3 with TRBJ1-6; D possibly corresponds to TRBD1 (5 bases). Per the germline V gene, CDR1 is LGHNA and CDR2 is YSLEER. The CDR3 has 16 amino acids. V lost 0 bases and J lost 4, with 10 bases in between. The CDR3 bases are TGCGCCAGCAGCCAAGATTCGGGACGGTATAATTCACCCCTCCACTTT. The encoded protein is CASSQDSGRYNSPLHF.

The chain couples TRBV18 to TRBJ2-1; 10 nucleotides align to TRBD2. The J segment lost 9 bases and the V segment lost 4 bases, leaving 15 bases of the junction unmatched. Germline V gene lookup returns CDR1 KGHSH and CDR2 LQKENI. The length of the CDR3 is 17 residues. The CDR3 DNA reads TGTGCCAGCTCACTTCAGAGAAGCGGGAGGGCCGTAGGTGAGCAGTTCTTC. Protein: CASSLQRSGRAVGEQFF.

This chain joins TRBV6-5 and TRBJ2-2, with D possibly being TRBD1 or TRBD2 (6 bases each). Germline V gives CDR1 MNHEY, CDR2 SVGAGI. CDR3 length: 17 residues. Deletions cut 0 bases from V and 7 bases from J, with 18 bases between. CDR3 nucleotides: TGTGCCAGCAGTTACTCCTCTCGGGGGCAACGAGGCGGGGAGCTGTTTTTT. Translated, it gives CASSYSSRGQRGGELFF.

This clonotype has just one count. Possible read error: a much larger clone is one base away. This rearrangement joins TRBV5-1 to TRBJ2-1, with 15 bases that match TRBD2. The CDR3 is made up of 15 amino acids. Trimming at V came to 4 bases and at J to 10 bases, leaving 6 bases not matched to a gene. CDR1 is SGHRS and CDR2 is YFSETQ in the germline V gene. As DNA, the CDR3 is TGCGCCAGCAGCGGGGGACTAGCGGGAGGCCAAGAGCAGTTCTTC. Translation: CASSGGLAGGQEQFF.

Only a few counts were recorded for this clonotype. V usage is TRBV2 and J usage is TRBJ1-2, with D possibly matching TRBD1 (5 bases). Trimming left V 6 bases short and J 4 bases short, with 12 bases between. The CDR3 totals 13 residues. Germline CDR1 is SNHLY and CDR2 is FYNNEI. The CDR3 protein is CASSPKTVYGYTF. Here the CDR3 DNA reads TGTGCCAGCAGCCCAAAGACAGTCTATGGCTACACCTTC.

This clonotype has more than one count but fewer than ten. The CDR3 coding sequence is TGTGCCAGCAGTTCGGGCAATAATTACTCACCCCTCCACTTT. Translation gives CASSSGNNYSPLHF. The chain uses TRBV6-5 and TRBJ1-6, with no clear D. V was shortened by 4 bases and J by 10 bases, with 14 bases between the two germline ends. This CDR3 is 14 amino acids long. The germline V gene encodes CDR1 MNHEY and CDR2 SVGAGI.

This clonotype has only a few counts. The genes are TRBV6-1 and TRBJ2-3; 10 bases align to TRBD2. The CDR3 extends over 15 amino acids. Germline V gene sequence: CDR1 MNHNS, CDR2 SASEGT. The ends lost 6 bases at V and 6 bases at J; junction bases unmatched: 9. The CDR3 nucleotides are TGTGCCAGCAGCCCAATAGCGGGAGGTTCGGATACGCAGTATTTT. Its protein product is CASSPIAGGSDTQYF.

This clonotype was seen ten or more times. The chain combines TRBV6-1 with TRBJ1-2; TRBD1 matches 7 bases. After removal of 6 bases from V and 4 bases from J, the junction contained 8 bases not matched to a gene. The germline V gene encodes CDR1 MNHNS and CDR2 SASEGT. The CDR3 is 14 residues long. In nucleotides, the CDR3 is TGTGCCAGCAGCCCTTTCGGGACAGCCTATGGCTACACCTTC. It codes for CASSPFGTAYGYTF.